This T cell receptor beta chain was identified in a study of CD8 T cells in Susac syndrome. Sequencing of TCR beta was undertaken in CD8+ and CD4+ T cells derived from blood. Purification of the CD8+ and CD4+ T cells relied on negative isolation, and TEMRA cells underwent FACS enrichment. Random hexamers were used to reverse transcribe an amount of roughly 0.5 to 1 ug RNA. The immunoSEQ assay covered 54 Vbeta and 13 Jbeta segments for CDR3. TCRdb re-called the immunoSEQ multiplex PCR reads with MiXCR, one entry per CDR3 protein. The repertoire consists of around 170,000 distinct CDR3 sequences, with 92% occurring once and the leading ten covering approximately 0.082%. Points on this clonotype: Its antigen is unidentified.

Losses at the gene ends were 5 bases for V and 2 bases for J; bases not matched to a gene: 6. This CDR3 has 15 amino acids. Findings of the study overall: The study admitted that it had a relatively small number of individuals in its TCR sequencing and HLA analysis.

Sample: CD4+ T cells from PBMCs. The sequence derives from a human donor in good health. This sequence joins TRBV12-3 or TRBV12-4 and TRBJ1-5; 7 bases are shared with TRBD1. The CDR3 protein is CASSPDRSRNQPQHF. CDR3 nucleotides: TGTGCCAGCAGTCCGGACAGGAGCCGCAATCAGCCCCAGCATTTT.